The 13 T cell receptor beta chains below all came from one sample that was sequenced in a study of Graves' ophthalmopathy and Graves' hyperthyroidism. The authors amplified TCR beta CDR3 regions from RNA transcripts. The authors performed first-round RT-PCR with HTBI primers and then a second-round multiplex PCR. TCRdb ran MiXCR on the multiplex PCR reads and lists one entry per CDR3 protein. Among 900,000 to 1,200,000 distinct CDR3 sequences listed, less than 45% were seen once. The sample comprised peripheral blood or thyroid tissue (not recorded which). These receptors were obtained from an adult man with Graves' hyperthyroidism.

This clonotype was counted at least ten times. The V call is TRBV7-2, the J call TRBJ2-7, with D maybe TRBD1 (5 bases). Trimming took off 5 bases at V and 6 bases at J, with 11 bases between the two ends. The germline gives CDR1 SGHTA, CDR2 FQGNSA. This CDR3 region has 12 residues. The CDR3 loop reads CASSPSGFEQYF. In nucleotides, the CDR3 is TGTGCCAGCAGCCCTTCAGGGTTCGAGCAGTACTTC.

This clonotype was detected many times. The V gene is TRBV9, the J gene TRBJ1-3, with D maybe TRBD1 (6 bases). The V gene's germline CDR1 is SGDLS and CDR2 YYNGEE. The germline V and J ends were trimmed by 3 bases and 2 bases, with 12 bases remaining between them. CDR3 length equals 15 residues. The chain's CDR3 is CASSARGTTGNTIYF. CDR3 in DNA: TGTGCCAGCAGCGCCAGGGGTACCACTGGAAACACCATATATTTT.

There are many counts of this clonotype. The chain has TRBV9 and TRBJ1-2, with 8 bases that match TRBD1. This CDR3 spans 15 amino acids. Germline CDR1 reads SGDLS; CDR2 reads YYNGEE. J lost 3 bases, V lost 0 bases, and 4 bases had no gene match. The CDR3 DNA reads TGTGCCAGCAGCGTAGAGTGGGACAGGCACTATGGCTACACCTTC. This gives the protein CASSVEWDRHYGYTF. Drawing the rest from reference TRBV9 and TRBJ1-2, the complete variable domain is DSGVTQTPKHLITATGQRVTLRCSPRSGDLSVYWYQQSLDQGLQFLIQYYNGEERAKGNILERFSAQQFPDLHSELNLSSLELGDSALYFCASSVEWDRHYGYTFGSGTRLTVV.

The chain uses TRBV24-1 and TRBJ1-5; D gene uncertain. V was shortened by 5 bases and J by 6 bases, with 4 bases between the two germline ends. The CDR3 consists of 11 residues. Germline V lookup: CDR1 KGHDR, CDR2 SFDVKD. The CDR3 sequence is CATSGSQPQHF. The CDR3 bases are TGTGCCACCAGTGGGTCTCAGCCCCAGCATTTT.

A remark on this clonotype: One junction end does not reproduce the germline sequence, and a read error may be involved. The chain couples TRBV20-1 to TRBJ2-7; 8 bases map to TRBD1. This CDR3 contains 11 residues. CDR1 DFQATT and CDR2 SNEGSKA come from the germline V gene (reference sequence). The CDR3 DNA is TGCAGTGCTGACAGGGGACAGCAATTCCTCTTC. Encoded protein: CSADRGQQFLF.

This clonotype showed up many times. The chain recombines TRBV7-9 with TRBJ2-7, with 7 bases fitting TRBD1. The germline gives CDR1 SEHNR, CDR2 FQNEAQ (reference sequence). The CDR3 is 15 amino acids. V was pared by 5 bases and J by 3 bases, with 10 bases of the junction left unmatched. The CDR3 spells CASSVTGPTDYEQYF. CDR3 DNA: TGTGCCAGCAGCGTGACAGGGCCTACCGACTACGAGCAGTACTTC.

This clonotype was seen more than once but under ten times. An end of the junction differs from the germline gene, which may be a read error. The chain joins TRBV7-9 to TRBJ2-2, with D maybe TRBD2 (5 bases). This CDR3 has 14 amino acids. Germline V gives CDR1 SEHNR, CDR2 FQNEAQ (reference sequence). The DNA of the CDR3 is TGTTCCAGCAGCTCGGACGGGATGCGTGGGGAGCTGTTTTTT. This translates into CSSSSDGMRGELFF.

This clonotype appeared many times. CDR3 DNA: TGCAGCGCCGGCGGGGGAGACAGCCAAGAGACCCAGTACTTC. Protein: CSAGGGDSQETQYF. This chain joins TRBV29-1 and TRBJ2-5; TRBD2 matches 7 bases. The junction had 9 bases not matched to a gene; V was cut back by 7 bases and J by 1 base. Germline CDR1 reads SQVTM; CDR2 reads ANQGSEA. The CDR3 consists of 14 residues.

The J gene is TRBJ1-1, the V gene TRBV20-1; maybe TRBD1 (6 bases). The germline V and J ends were trimmed by 3 bases and 2 bases, with 13 bases remaining between them. There are 14 residues in the CDR3. Germline loops: CDR1 DFQATT, CDR2 SNEGSKA (reference sequence). As DNA, the CDR3 is TGCAGTGCTAGTCGGGGGCGGCACAACACTGAAGCTTTCTTT. Its translation: CSASRGRHNTEAFF.

There are many counts of this clonotype. The chain carries TRBV19 and TRBJ1-4; 8 nucleotides agree with TRBD1. Germline CDR1 and CDR2: LNHDA and SQIVND (reference sequence). The CDR3 is 14 amino acids. J was trimmed by 7 bases and V by 6 bases; bases with no gene match: 7. CDR3 DNA sequence: TGTGCCAGTAGGACACAGGGGGGAGGTGAAAAACTGTTTTTT. Translating gives CASRTQGGGEKLFF.

The chain joins TRBV24-1 to TRBJ1-1; 8 bases align to TRBD1. V lost 5 bases, J lost 11 bases, and 9 bases stayed unmatched. Germline CDR1 KGHDR, CDR2 SFDVKD. This CDR3 has 13 amino acids. CDR3 bases: TGTGCCACCAGTGCCGGACAGGGAATGCGGGCTTTCTTT. This sequence encodes CATSAGQGMRAFF.

The chain carries TRBV29-1 and TRBJ2-7; 11 nucleotides line up with TRBD2. CDR1 is SQVTM and CDR2 is ANQGSEA in the germline V gene. The CDR3 consists of 12 residues. The ends lost 8 bases at V and 3 bases at J; junction bases unmatched: 3. CDR3 bases: TGCAGCTCAGGACTAGCGGGCTACGAGCAGTACTTC. Amino acids: CSSGLAGYEQYF.

This clonotype was counted between two and nine times. The rearrangement links TRBV20-1 to TRBJ2-7, with D unresolved. The V end was cut by 0 bases, the J end by 3 bases, with 15 bases between. CDR1 and CDR2 (germline): DFQATT, SNEGSKA (reference sequence). The CDR3 totals 15 residues. The CDR3 nucleotides are TGCAGTGCTAGAGATCCCTGGCGATCGGACTACGAGCAGTACTTC. Amino acids: CSARDPWRSDYEQYF.